This T cell receptor beta chain is from a study of beta chain features in type 1 diabetes. Study in general: What patients shared with healthy donors was a similar profile of age, gender and cell yields.

Study-wide results and limits: TCRB CDR3s were moderately but significantly shorter in Type 1 diabetes patients in all four CD4+ subsets.

Reverse transcribing all isolated RNA meant expressed TCRB transcripts were sequenced. An average of around 3.9 million reads was obtained for naive, central memory and regulatory T cell samples. Generated by immunoSEQ multiplex PCR, the TCRdb table keeps only in-frame clones and is missing some. Of roughly 240,000 clones in the sample, around 68% are singletons; the top ten hold about 0.05%. Sorting that relied on CD45RO/CCR7/CD25/CD127/CD95/CD27 yielded CD4+ naive, central memory, regulatory and stem cell-like memory cells. A few counts support this clone. Antigen specificity is unknown. The TCR was taken from a man aged 30 to 45 in good health. The material sequenced was naive CD4+ T cells from blood.

The CDR3 DNA reads TGCAGCGTTGACCTTCCGGGACTAGCGGGAGTGGGAAATGAGCAGTTCTTC. This translates into CSVDLPGLAGVGNEQFF. The chain carries TRBV29-1 and TRBJ2-1, with TRBD2 matching over 14 bases. This CDR3 region has 17 residues. V was clipped by 3 bases and J by 7 bases; unmatched bases: 11. Germline CDR1 SQVTM, CDR2 ANQGSEA.